Listed below are T cell receptor beta chains from one sample, sequenced in a study of T cells in tuberculosis. Assay: immunoSEQ multiplex PCR; the TCRdb copy retains only in-frame clones and omits some. Of about 58,000 clones listed, approximately 91% were seen once; the top ten hold 20% to 25%. The specimen was CD1b-GMM tetramer-negative cells sorted from PBMCs. All receptors come from an adult woman with latent tuberculosis. The CDR3 runs from the conserved cysteine through the conserved F or W. The order of the fields is CDR3 length, V gene, J gene, clone size, D gene, CDR3 DNA, CDR3 protein. A D gene is named only where the DNA matches it firmly. For some rows the clone size is stated as once, few or many, or as a class when expanded; others skip it.

>15|TRBV6-1|TRBJ2-1|-|TRBD1
TGTGCCAGCAGTGGCCGGGACAGGTCCTACAATGAGCAGTTCTTC
CASSGRDRSYNEQFF
>15|TRBV19|TRBJ2-3|-|TRBD1
TGTGCCAGTAGTCCCCCCGGGACAGGTTCAGATACGCAGTATTTT
CASSPPGTGSDTQYF
>12|TRBV28|TRBJ2-7|-|TRBD1
TGTGCCAGCAGTTTTTCAGGGGGCGAGCAGTACTTC
CASSFSGGEQYF
>13|TRBV5-1|TRBJ1-1|-|TRBD1
TGCGCCAGCAGACCCGGGACAGGGTATGAAGCTTTCTTT
CASRPGTGYEAFF
>13|TRBV7-3|TRBJ2-1|-|TRBD2
TGTGCCAGCAGCCCCCGGGGAGGGCCTGAGCAGTTCTTC
CASSPRGGPEQFF
>12|TRBV2|TRBJ2-7|once|-
TGTGCCAGCAGTCTCCTCTCCTACGAGCAGTACTTC
CASSLLSYEQYF
>16|TRBV15|TRBJ2-1|-|-
TGTGCCACCAGCAGAGGTCCCGGGAGCTCCTACAATGAGCAGTTCTTC
CATSRGPGSSYNEQFF
>14|TRBV12-5|TRBJ1-3|-|TRBD1
TGTGCTAGTGGTTTACAACAGGGGGGAAACACCATATATTTT
CASGLQQGGNTIYF
>15|TRBV7-2|TRBJ2-7|-|TRBD2
TGTGCCAGCCGCGACGGAGCGGGATCTTCCCTCGAGCAGTACTTC
CASRDGAGSSLEQYF
>13|TRBV11-2|TRBJ2-4|-|TRBD1
TGTGCCAGCAGCTTAGCTCCGGGACAGCAGAGGTACTTC
CASSLAPGQQRYF
>14|TRBV12-5|TRBJ2-1|-|TRBD2
TGTGCTAGTGGTTTCGGACTAGGAGTCGATGAGCAGTTCTTC
CASGFGLGVDEQFF
>12|TRBV30|TRBJ2-5|-|-
TGTGCCTCCACAGGGGCGGGGGAGACCCAGTACTTC
CASTGAGETQYF
>15|TRBV18|TRBJ2-7|-|-
TGTGCCAGCTCACCGGGCAGAGCCAAAACCTACGAGCAGTACTTC
CASSPGRAKTYEQYF
>15|TRBV6-5|TRBJ1-2|-|TRBD1
TGTGCCAGCAGTTACACCGGGACAGGGGGATATGGCTACACCTTC
CASSYTGTGGYGYTF
>16|TRBV4-3|TRBJ2-2|-|-
TGCGCCAGCAGCCAGTTCTCCGGGATCCCAACCGGGGAGCTGTTTTTT
CASSQFSGIPTGELFF
>15|TRBV5-8|TRBJ2-3|-|-
TGTGCCAGCAGCTCGTCCGGACTTCAGGTAGATACGCAGTATTTT
CASSSSGLQVDTQYF
>16|TRBV18|TRBJ2-3|-|TRBD2
TGTGCCAGCTCACGAGGACTAGCGGGGGGCACAGATACGCAGTATTTT
CASSRGLAGGTDTQYF
>17|TRBV14|TRBJ1-1|-|-
TGTGCCAGCAGCCAATTTTGGGGGGGCAATATGAACACTGAAGCTTTCTTT
CASSQFWGGNMNTEAFF
>15|TRBV5-4|TRBJ2-1|-|TRBD2
TGTGCCAGCAGCTTGGATAGCGGGGCCTACAATGAGCAGTTCTTC
CASSLDSGAYNEQFF
>13|TRBV2|TRBJ2-7|-|TRBD1
TGTGCCAGCAGGGGCGGGACAGGCCTCGAGCAGTACTTC
CASRGGTGLEQYF
>15|TRBV6-4|TRBJ2-2|-|TRBD2
TGTGCCAGCAGTTCTAGCGGGGGATCCACCGGGGAGCTGTTTTTT
CASSSSGGSTGELFF
>14|TRBV10-3|TRBJ2-7|once|TRBD1
TGTGCCATCAGTGGGGGGAGACAGGGGTACGAGCAGTACTTC
CAISGGRQGYEQYF
>16|TRBV27|TRBJ2-7|-|TRBD1
TGTGCCAGCAGTTTCCCTGGACAGGCCGCGAGGGGCGAGCAGTACTTC
CASSFPGQAARGEQYF